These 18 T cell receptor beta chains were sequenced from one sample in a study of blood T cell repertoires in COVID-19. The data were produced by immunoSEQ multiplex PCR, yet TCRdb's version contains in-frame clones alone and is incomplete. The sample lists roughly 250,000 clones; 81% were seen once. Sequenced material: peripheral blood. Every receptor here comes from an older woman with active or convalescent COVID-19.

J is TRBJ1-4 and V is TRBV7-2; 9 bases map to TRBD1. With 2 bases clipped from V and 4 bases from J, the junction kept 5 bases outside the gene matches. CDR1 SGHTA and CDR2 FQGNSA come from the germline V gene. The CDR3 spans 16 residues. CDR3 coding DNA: TGTGCCAGCAGCTTAAACAGGGGGCAGAATAATGAAAAACTGTTTTTT. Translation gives CASSLNRGQNNEKLFF.

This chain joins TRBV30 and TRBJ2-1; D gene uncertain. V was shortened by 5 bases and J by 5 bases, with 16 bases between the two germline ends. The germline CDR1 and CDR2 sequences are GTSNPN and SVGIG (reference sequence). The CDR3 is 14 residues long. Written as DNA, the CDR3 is TGTGCCTGGGGTTCAGGCAATTCCAACAATGAGCAGTTCTTC. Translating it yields CAWGSGNSNNEQFF.

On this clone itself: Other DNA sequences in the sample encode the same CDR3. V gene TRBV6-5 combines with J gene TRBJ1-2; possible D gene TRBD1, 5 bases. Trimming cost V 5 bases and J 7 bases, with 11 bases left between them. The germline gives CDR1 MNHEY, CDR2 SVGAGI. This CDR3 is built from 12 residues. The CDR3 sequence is CASSTRGSGYTF. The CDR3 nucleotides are TGTGCCAGCAGTACAAGGGGCTCTGGCTACACCTTC.

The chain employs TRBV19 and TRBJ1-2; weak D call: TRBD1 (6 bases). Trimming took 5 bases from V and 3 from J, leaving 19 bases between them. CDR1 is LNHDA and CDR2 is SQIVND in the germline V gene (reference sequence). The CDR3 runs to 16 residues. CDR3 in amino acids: CASSPGTRSPYYGYTF. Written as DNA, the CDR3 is TGTGCCAGTAGTCCCGGGACAAGGAGTCCTTACTATGGCTACACCTTC.

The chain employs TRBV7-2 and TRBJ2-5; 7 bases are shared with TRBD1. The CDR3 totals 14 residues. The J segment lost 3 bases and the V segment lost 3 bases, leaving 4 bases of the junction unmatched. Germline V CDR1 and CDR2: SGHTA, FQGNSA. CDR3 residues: CASSFSGTEETQYF. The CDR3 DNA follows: TGTGCCAGCAGCTTCTCCGGGACAGAAGAGACCCAGTACTTC.

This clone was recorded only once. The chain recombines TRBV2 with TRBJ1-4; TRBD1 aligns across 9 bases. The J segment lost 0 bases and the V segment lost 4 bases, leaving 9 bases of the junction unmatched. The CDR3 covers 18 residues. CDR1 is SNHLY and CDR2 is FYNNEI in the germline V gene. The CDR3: CASSARDRAPTTNEKLFF. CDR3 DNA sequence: TGTGCCAGCAGTGCGAGGGACAGGGCGCCCACAACTAATGAAAAACTGTTTTTT.

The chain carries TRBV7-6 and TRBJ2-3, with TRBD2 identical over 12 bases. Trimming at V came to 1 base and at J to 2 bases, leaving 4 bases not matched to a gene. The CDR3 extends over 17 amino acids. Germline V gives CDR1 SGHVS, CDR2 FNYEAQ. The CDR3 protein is CASSLGTSGDFTDTQYF. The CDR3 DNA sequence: TGTGCCAGCAGCTTAGGGACTAGCGGGGACTTCACAGATACGCAGTATTTT.

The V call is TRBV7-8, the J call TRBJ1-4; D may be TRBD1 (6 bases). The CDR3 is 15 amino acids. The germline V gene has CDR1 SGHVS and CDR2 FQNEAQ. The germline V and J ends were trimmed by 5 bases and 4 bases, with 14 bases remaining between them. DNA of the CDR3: TGTGCCAGCAGCCCATTGACAGGCCATAATGAAAAACTGTTTTTT. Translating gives CASSPLTGHNEKLFF. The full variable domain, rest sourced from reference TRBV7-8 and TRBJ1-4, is GAGVSQSPRYKVAKRGQDVALRCDPISGHVSLFWYQQALGQGPEFLTYFQNEAQLDKSGLPSDRFFAERPEGSVSTLKIQRTQQEDSAVYLCASSPLTGHNEKLFFGSGTQLSVL.

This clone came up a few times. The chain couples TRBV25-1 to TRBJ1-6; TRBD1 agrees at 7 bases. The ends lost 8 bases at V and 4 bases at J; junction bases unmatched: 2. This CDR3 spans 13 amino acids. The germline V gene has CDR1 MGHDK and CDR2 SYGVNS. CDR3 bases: TGTGCCAGCGACAGGGCTTATAATTCACCCCTCCACTTT. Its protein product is CASDRAYNSPLHF.

The CDR3 is CASSPRHRGPSGNTIYF. The CDR3 nucleotides read TGTGCCAGCAGCCCAAGGCACAGGGGACCTTCTGGAAACACCATATATTTT. The chain recombines TRBV7-9 with TRBJ1-3; 7 bases match TRBD1. J gave up 1 base and V 5 bases, and 11 bases lay outside the gene matches. The CDR3 totals 17 residues. Looked up from germline, CDR1 is SEHNR and CDR2 is FQNEAQ (reference sequence).

In DNA, the CDR3 is TGCGCCAGCAGCTTGAGGGACAGGGGAAACACCATATATTTT. It is translated as CASSLRDRGNTIYF. The chain recombines TRBV5-1 with TRBJ1-3; the match to TRBD1 covers 8 bases. CDR1 and CDR2 (germline): SGHRS, YFSETQ. The CDR3 covers 14 residues. Trimming removed 1 base from V and 4 bases from J; junction bases left unmatched: 1.

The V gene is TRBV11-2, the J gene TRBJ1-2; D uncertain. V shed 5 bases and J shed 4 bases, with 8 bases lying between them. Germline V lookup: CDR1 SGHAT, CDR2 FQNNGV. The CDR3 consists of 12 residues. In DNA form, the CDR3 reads TGTGCCAGCAGCCCCGCGGGCTATGGCTACACCTTC. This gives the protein CASSPAGYGYTF.

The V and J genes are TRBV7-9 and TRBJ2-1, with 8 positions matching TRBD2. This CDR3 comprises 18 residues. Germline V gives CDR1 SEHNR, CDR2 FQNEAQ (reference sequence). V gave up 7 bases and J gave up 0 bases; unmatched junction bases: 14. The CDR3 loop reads CASTLRGGGGPSYNEQFF. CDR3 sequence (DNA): TGTGCCAGCACCTTGAGGGGGGGCGGGGGGCCCTCCTACAATGAGCAGTTCTTC.

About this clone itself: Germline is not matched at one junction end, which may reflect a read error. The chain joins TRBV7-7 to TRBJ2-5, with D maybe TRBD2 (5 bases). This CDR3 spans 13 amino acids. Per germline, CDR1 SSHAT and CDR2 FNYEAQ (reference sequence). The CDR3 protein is CASSRSSGETQYF. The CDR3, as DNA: TGTGCTAGCAGCCGTTCTTCGGGGGAGACCCAGTACTTC.

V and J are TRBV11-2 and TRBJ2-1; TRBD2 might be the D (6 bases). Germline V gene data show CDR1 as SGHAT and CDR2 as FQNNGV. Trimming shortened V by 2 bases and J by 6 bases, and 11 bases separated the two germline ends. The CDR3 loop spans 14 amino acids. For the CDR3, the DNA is TGTGCCAGCAGCTTACGGCGTAGCGGCAATGAGCAGTTCTTC. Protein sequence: CASSLRRSGNEQFF.

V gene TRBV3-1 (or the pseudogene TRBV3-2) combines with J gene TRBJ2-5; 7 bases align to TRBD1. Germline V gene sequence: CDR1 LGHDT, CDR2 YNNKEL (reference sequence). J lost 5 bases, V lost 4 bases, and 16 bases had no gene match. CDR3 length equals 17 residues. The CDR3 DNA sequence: TGTGCCAGCAGCCCAAGTGGGCCGACAGGGTTGATGGAGACCCAGTACTTC. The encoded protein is CASSPSGPTGLMETQYF.

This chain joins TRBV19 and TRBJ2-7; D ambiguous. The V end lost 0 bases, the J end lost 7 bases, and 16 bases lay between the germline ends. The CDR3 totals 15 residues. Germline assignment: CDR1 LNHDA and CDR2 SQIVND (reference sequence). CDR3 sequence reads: CASSIDFTQTREQYF. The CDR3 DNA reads TGTGCCAGTAGTATAGATTTTACGCAAACTCGGGAGCAGTACTTC.

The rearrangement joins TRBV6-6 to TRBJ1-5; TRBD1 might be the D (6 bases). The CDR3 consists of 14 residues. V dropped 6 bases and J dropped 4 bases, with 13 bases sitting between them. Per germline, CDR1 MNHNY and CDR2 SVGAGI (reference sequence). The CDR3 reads CASRPDRPNQPQHF. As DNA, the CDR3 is TGTGCCAGCAGGCCCGACAGGCCTAATCAGCCCCAGCATTTT.